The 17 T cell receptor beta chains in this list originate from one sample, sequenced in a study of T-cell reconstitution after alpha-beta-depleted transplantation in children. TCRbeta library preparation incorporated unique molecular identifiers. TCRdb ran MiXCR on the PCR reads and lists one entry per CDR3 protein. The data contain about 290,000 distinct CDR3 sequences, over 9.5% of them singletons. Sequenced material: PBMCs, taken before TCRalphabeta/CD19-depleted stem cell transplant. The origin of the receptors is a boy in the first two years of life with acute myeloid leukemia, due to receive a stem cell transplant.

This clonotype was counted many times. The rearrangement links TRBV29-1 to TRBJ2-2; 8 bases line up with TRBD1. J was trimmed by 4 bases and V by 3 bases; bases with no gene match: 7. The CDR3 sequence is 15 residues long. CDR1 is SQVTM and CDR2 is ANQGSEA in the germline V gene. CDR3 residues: CSVEKDRDSTGELFF. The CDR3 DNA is TGCAGCGTTGAGAAGGACAGGGATTCCACCGGGGAGCTGTTTTTT.

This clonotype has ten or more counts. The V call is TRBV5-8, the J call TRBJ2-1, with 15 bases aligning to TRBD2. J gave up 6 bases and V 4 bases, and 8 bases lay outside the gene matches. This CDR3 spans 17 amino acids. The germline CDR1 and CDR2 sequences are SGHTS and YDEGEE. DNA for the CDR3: TGTGCCAGCAGCACATCCTGGACTAGCGGGGGGGCCAATGAGCAGTTCTTC. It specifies CASSTSWTSGGANEQFF.

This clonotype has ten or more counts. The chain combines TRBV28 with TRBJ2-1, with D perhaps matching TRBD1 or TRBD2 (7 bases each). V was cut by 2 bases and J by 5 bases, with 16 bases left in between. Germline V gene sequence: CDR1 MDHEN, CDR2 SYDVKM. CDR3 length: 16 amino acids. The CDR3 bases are TGTGCCAGCAGTTTACCCTCAGGGGGGGCCCACAATGAGCAGTTCTTC. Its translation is CASSLPSGGAHNEQFF.

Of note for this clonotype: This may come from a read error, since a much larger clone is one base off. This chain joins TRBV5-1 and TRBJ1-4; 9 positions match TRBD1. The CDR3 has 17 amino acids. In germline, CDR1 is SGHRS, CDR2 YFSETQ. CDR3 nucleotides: TGCGCCAGCAGCTCGACCCCGGGACAGGGACCCGCTGAAAAACTGTCTTTT. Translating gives CASSSTPGQGPAEKLSF.

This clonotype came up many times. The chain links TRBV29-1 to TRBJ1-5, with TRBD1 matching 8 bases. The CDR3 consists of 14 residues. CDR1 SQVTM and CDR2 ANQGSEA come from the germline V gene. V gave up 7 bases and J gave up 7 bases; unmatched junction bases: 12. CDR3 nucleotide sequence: TGCAGCGCAGGACAGGGCGGGAATAGCCAGCCCCAGCATTTT. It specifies CSAGQGGNSQPQHF.

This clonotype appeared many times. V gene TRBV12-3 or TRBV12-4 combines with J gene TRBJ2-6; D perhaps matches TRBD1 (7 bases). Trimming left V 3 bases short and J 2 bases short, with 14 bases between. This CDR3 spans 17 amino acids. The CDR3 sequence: CASSFAGQWTGANVLTF. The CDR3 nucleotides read TGTGCCAGCAGTTTCGCGGGACAGTGGACTGGGGCCAACGTCCTGACTTTC.

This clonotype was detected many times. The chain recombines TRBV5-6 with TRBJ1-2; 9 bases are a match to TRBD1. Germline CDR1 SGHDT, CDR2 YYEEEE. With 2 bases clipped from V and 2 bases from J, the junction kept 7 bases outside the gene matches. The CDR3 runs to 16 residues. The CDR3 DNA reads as TGTGCCAGCAGCTTCGTCCCGGGACAGGGAAACTATGGCTACACCTTC. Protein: CASSFVPGQGNYGYTF.

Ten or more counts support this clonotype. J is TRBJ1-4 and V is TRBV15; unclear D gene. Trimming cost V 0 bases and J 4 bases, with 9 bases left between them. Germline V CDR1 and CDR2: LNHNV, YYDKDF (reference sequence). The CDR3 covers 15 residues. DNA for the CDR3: TGTGCCACCAGCAGAGATGTAGGCGTTAATGAAAAACTGTTTTTT. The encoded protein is CATSRDVGVNEKLFF.

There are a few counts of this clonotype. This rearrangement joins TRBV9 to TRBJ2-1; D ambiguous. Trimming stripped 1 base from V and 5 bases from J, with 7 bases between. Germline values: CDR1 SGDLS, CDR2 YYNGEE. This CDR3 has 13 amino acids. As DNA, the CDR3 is TGTGCCAGCAGCGTACCCCCGGACAATGAGCAGTTCTTC. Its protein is CASSVPPDNEQFF.

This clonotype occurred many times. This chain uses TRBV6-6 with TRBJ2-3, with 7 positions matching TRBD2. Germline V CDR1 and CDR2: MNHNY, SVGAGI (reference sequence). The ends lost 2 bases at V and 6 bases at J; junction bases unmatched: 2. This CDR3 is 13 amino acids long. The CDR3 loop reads CASSYAGADTQYF. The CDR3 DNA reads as TGTGCCAGCAGTTACGCGGGAGCGGATACGCAGTATTTT.

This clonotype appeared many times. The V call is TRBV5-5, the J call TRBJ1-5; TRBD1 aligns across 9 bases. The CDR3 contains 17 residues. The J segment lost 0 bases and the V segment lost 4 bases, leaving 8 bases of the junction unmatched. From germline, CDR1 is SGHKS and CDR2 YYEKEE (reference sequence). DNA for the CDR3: TGTGCCAGCAGCGCGAGTGGGACAGGGTATAGCAATCAGCCCCAGCATTTT. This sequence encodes CASSASGTGYSNQPQHF.

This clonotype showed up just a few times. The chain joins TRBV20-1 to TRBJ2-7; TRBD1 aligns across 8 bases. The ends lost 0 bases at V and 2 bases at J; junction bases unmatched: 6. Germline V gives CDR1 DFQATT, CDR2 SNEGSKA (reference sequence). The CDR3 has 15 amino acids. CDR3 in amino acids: CSARDGRQGTYEQYF. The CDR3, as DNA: TGCAGTGCTAGAGATGGGAGACAGGGGACCTACGAGCAGTACTTC.

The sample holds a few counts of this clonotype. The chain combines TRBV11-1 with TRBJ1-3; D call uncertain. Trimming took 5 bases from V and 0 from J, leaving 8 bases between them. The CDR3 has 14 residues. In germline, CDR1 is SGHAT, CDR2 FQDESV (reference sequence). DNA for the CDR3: TGTGCCAGCAGCCCTGGGATCTCTGGAAACACCATATATTTT. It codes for CASSPGISGNTIYF.

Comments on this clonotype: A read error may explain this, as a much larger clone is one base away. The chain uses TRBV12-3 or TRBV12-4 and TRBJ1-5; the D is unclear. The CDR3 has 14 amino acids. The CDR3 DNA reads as TGTGCCAGGAGTTCGGGTTTTAGCAATCAGCCCCAGCATTTT. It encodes CARSSGFSNQPQHF.

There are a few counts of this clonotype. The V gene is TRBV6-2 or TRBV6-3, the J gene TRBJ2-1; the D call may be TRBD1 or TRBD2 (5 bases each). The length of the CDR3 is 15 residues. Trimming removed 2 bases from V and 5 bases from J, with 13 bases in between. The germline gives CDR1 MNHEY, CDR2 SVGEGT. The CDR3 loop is CASSYGDEINNEQFF. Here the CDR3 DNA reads TGTGCCAGCAGTTACGGGGACGAGATTAACAATGAGCAGTTCTTC.

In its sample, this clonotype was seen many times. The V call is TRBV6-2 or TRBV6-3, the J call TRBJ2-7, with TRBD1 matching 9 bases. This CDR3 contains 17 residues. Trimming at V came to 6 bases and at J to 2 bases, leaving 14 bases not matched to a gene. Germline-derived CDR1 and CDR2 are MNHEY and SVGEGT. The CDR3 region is CASRSPGQGSGAYEQYF. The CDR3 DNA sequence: TGTGCCAGCAGATCCCCGGGACAGGGTTCGGGAGCCTACGAGCAGTACTTC.

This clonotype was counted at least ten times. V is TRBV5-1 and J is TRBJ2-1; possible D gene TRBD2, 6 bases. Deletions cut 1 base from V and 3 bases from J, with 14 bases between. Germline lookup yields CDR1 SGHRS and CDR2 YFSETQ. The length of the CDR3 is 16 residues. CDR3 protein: CASSLPGGDRYNEQFF. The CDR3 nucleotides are TGCGCCAGCAGCTTGCCCGGAGGGGACCGCTACAATGAGCAGTTCTTC. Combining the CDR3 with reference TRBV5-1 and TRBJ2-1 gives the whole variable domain KAGVTQTPRYLIKTRGQQVTLSCSPISGHRSVSWYQQTPGQGLQFLFEYFSETQRNKGNFPGRFSGRQFSNSRSEMNVSTLELGDSALYLCASSLPGGDRYNEQFFGPGTRLTVL.